The clone carrying this TCR beta chain was found a few times. Germline-derived CDR1 and CDR2 are SGDLS and YYNGEE. V shed 2 bases and J shed 0 bases, with 9 bases lying between them. The CDR3 is 15 amino acids. These data originate in a study of blood T cell repertoires in COVID-19. Study details: Acute and convalescent COVID-19 specimens originated in the United States, Italy and Spain. T cells, B-cell-depleted T cells, or PBMCs supplied cDNA or gDNA.

Original processing notes: Nucleated cell counts were estimated from reference gene primer amplification. This table comes from immunoSEQ multiplex PCR, and its TCRdb copy is limited to in-frame clones, with some not included. V and J calls and clone size follow that table, whereas D and trimming were derived from the DNA. The table shows roughly 80,000 clones, with around 88% occurring only once. This chain connects TRBV9 to TRBJ2-1; D is possibly TRBD1 (5 bases). The sample consisted of peripheral blood. The TCR originated in an elderly woman with active or convalescent COVID-19. For the CDR3, the DNA is TGTGCCAGCAGCGTTGGGGCGCTCTCCTACAATGAGCAGTTCTTC. Translation gives CASSVGALSYNEQFF. Combining the CDR3 with reference TRBV9 and TRBJ2-1 gives the whole variable domain DSGVTQTPKHLITATGQRVTLRCSPRSGDLSVYWYQQSLDQGLQFLIQYYNGEERAKGNILERFSAQQFPDLHSELNLSSLELGDSALYFCASSVGALSYNEQFFGPGTRLTVL.